The subject of this entry is one T cell receptor (beta chain). These data originate in a study of STAT5B mutations in CD4+ large granular lymphocyte leukemia. The CDR3 sequence is 17 residues long. The V end lost 5 bases, the J end lost 0 bases, and 17 bases lay between the germline ends. CDR1 and CDR2 (germline): LNHDA, SQIVND (reference sequence). As processed by the authors: The detection floor for productive clonotype frequency was 2.59 x 10-5. Assay: immunoSEQ multiplex PCR; the TCRdb copy retains only in-frame clones and omits some. V, J and clone size are taken as reported in that table, and D and trimming were inferred from the DNA itself. The sample has about 30,000 clones; roughly 84% are singletons.

V usage is TRBV19 and J usage is TRBJ1-5; D not certain. The TCR was taken from a human donor in good health. The sequenced sample was CD4+ T cells from blood buffy coats. The CDR3 nucleotides are TGTGCCAGTAGTGCCCCCCTCGCGGCAGGTAGCAATCAGCCCCAGCATTTT. Protein: CASSAPLAAGSNQPQHF.